This T cell receptor (beta chain) was retrieved from a study of blood T cell repertoires in COVID-19. Study-wide context: Material from acute and convalescent COVID-19 was sourced from the United States, Italy and Spain. PBMCs, B-cell-depleted T cells, or T cells provided the cDNA or gDNA that made up the material.

The trim removed 2 bases at V and 6 bases at J, leaving 7 bases unmatched. CDR3 length: 16 residues. Germline CDR1 and CDR2: MNHEY and SMNVEV (reference sequence). In the study's own analysis: Cell counts per sample came from amplifying reference gene primers. Assay used: immunoSEQ multiplex PCR; TCRdb lists only in-frame clones, some missing. D and trimming were read from the DNA, whereas the V and J calls and clone size are those reported in that table. This table has around 160,000 clones, approximately 75% appearing once. The clonotype comes from a human donor in a cohort sampled during active COVID-19. The chain carries TRBV27 and TRBJ2-2, with 9 bases that match TRBD1. Input material: peripheral blood. The CDR3 region has the DNA TGTGCCAGCAGTTTAAAGGGACAGGGAGGTTCCGGGGAGCTGTTTTTT. Its protein is CASSLKGQGGSGELFF.